This T cell receptor beta chain was documented in a study of blood T cell repertoires in COVID-19. Study-level background: Whether acute or convalescent, the COVID-19 samples came from the United States, Italy and Spain.

The germline V gene encodes CDR1 SGHVS and CDR2 FQNEAQ. The J segment lost 4 bases and the V segment lost 1 base, leaving 3 bases of the junction unmatched. The CDR3 has 14 amino acids. Authors' processing steps: Reference gene primers were amplified, and this amplification served to estimate nucleated cell counts. Repertoires were generated with immunoSEQ multiplex PCR, while TCRdb's copy carries only in-frame clones and drops some. Clone size and the V and J calls come from that table; the DNA yielded D and trimming. The table shows over 85,000 clones, with approximately 85% occurring only once. The sequence was collected from a woman of 80 years or more with COVID-19, enrolled during active disease. The sequenced sample consisted of peripheral blood. This chain uses TRBV7-8 with TRBJ1-2; 7 positions agree with TRBD1. The CDR3 DNA reads TGTGCCAGCAGCTTAGACAGGGGCAGCTATGGCTACACCTTC. Translated, it gives CASSLDRGSYGYTF.